A single sample gave rise to the 20 T cell receptor beta chains below, sequenced in a study of cytotoxic CD8 clonotypes in ibrutinib-treated CLL. Sequencing was performed with immunoSEQ multiplex PCR; in TCRdb, only in-frame clones are kept and a portion is missing. In the table there are 130,000 or so clones, approximately 75% of which are singletons. The sequences come from PBMCs, collected after 12 months of ibrutinib treatment. The receptors were gathered from a human donor with chronic lymphocytic leukemia.

V and J are TRBV9 and TRBJ2-5, with D perhaps matching TRBD1 (6 bases). CDR1 and CDR2 (germline): SGDLS, YYNGEE. V was shortened by 0 bases and J by 1 base, with 19 bases between the two germline ends. The CDR3 runs to 18 residues. The DNA of the CDR3 is TGTGCCAGCAGCGTAGTCGCTCAGGGGTGGGTGATCCAAGAGACCCAGTACTTC. This translates into CASSVVAQGWVIQETQYF.

CDR3 sequence (DNA): TGTGCCAGCAGTTTCCTCGGGGGGGCCCTGGGCGACGAGCAGTACTTC. Amino acids: CASSFLGGALGDEQYF. V gene TRBV28 combines with J gene TRBJ2-7, with 8 bases fitting TRBD2. This CDR3 contains 16 residues. Germline lookup yields CDR1 MDHEN and CDR2 SYDVKM. After removal of 3 bases from V and 5 bases from J, the junction contained 12 bases not matched to a gene.

The chain carries TRBV2 and TRBJ2-1; D is uncertain. Trimming took off 7 bases at V and 0 bases at J, with 7 bases between the two ends. CDR1 and CDR2 from the germline V gene are SNHLY and FYNNEI. The CDR3 contains 13 residues. The CDR3 DNA follows: TGTGCCAGCATTCAAGACTCCTACAATGAGCAGTTCTTC. It specifies CASIQDSYNEQFF.

This clone was observed a single time. The same CDR3 can be traced to other DNA sequences in this sample. The chain joins TRBV30 to TRBJ2-5, with D hard to call. The length of the CDR3 is 11 residues. Germline V gives CDR1 GTSNPN, CDR2 SVGIG (reference sequence). V lost 0 bases and J lost 5, with 4 bases in between. CDR3 residues: CAWSVLETQYF. As DNA, the CDR3 is TGTGCCTGGAGTGTACTCGAGACCCAGTACTTC.

The chain links TRBV4-3 to TRBJ1-1, with TRBD1 identical over 10 bases. The CDR3 runs 14 residues. V lost 3 bases to trimming and J lost 7 bases; unmatched junction nucleotides: 5. Germline V lookup: CDR1 LGHNA, CDR2 YSLEER. The CDR3 region has the DNA TGCGCCAGCAGCCAGACAGGGGGCTCGTATGAAGCTTTCTTT. It codes for CASSQTGGSYEAFF.

This clone was counted only a few times. CDR3 in amino acids: CASSSSGSHYEQYF. The CDR3 coding sequence is TGTGCCAGCAGCTCAAGCGGGAGCCACTACGAGCAGTACTTC. This chain links TRBV9 with TRBJ2-7; TRBD2 matches 8 bases. This CDR3 is 14 amino acids long. The trim removed 4 bases at V and 3 bases at J, leaving 6 bases unmatched. Germline V gene sequence: CDR1 SGDLS, CDR2 YYNGEE.

This chain connects TRBV28 to TRBJ2-3; D gene uncertain. Germline V gene lookup returns CDR1 MDHEN and CDR2 SYDVKM. CDR3 length equals 16 residues. Trimming shortened V by 6 bases and J by 0 bases, and 16 bases separated the two germline ends. Here the CDR3 DNA reads TGTGCCAGCAGCCCAAATCGCGGAGTGAGCACAGATACGCAGTATTTT. This encodes CASSPNRGVSTDTQYF.

This clone was observed many times. The CDR3 DNA reads TGTGCCAGCAGTTACCGGCGGGGGGGCTTAAGTAATGAGCAGTTCTTC. Its protein is CASSYRRGGLSNEQFF. The chain joins TRBV6-5 to TRBJ2-1; 9 nucleotides align to TRBD2. This CDR3 spans 16 amino acids. Per the germline V gene, CDR1 is MNHEY and CDR2 is SVGAGI. J lost 7 bases, V lost 2 bases, and 9 bases had no gene match.

This clone appeared a single time. The chain uses TRBV9 and TRBJ2-3; TRBD1 aligns across 9 bases. V was clipped by 4 bases and J by 0 bases; unmatched bases: 6. Germline assignment: CDR1 SGDLS and CDR2 YYNGEE. The CDR3 runs to 16 residues. The DNA of the CDR3 is TGTGCCAGCAGCCCTCTACAGGGGGCTAGCACAGATACGCAGTATTTT. Protein product: CASSPLQGASTDTQYF.

The V gene is TRBV25-1, the J gene TRBJ2-7, with 9 bases fitting TRBD1. V shed 3 bases and J 4 bases; nucleotides not matched to a gene: 7. This CDR3 is 15 amino acids long. Looked up from germline, CDR1 is MGHDK and CDR2 is SYGVNS. The CDR3 region is CASSDPGQGRYEQYF. For the CDR3, the DNA is TGTGCCAGCAGTGACCCGGGACAGGGCAGGTACGAGCAGTACTTC.

This clone was seen once. J is TRBJ2-3 and V is TRBV27; D gene uncertain. Germline CDR1 and CDR2: MNHEY and SMNVEV (reference sequence). This CDR3 is built from 13 residues. V lost 6 bases, J lost 6 bases, and 13 bases lay in between. For the CDR3, the DNA is TGTGCCAGCAGACCTTTGGGTGGCGATACGCAGTATTTT. This encodes CASRPLGGDTQYF.

The rearrangement links TRBV4-3 to TRBJ1-2; D is unresolved. Germline CDR1 is LGHNA and CDR2 is YSLEER. The CDR3 has 14 amino acids. The ends were cut back, 0 bases at V and 8 bases at J, with 13 bases in the middle. The CDR3 protein is CASSQDSPFLGYTF. The CDR3 nucleotides read TGCGCCAGCAGCCAAGATTCCCCTTTCTTAGGCTACACCTTC.

The genes are TRBV19 and TRBJ2-7; 9 nucleotides match TRBD2. This CDR3 has 17 amino acids. CDR1 and CDR2 (germline): LNHDA, SQIVND (reference sequence). The trim removed 5 bases at V and 2 bases at J, leaving 13 bases unmatched. DNA of the CDR3: TGTGCCAGTAGTCTCAAAGCCGCGGGGGGGCGAGCCTACGAGCAGTACTTC. It specifies CASSLKAAGGRAYEQYF.

The V call is TRBV28, the J call TRBJ1-5; weak D call: TRBD1 (6 bases). Trimming took 8 bases from V and 6 from J, leaving 17 bases between them. The CDR3 loop spans 14 amino acids. Germline V gene data show CDR1 as MDHEN and CDR2 as SYDVKM. The CDR3: CASGPDSLVQPQHF. CDR3 nucleotides: TGTGCCAGCGGCCCGGACAGCTTAGTTCAGCCCCAGCATTTT. Variable domain in full (rest from reference TRBV28 and TRBJ1-5): DVKVTQSSRYLVKRTGEKVFLECVQDMDHENMFWYRQDPGLGLRLIYFSYDVKMKEKGDIPEGYSVSREKKERFSLILESASTNQTSMYLCASGPDSLVQPQHFGDGTRLSIL.

This clone has more than one count but fewer than ten. The chain links TRBV19 to TRBJ1-3; tentative D call: TRBD1 (5 bases). This CDR3 has 14 amino acids. Trimming removed 6 bases from V and 7 bases from J, with 16 bases in between. The germline V gene has CDR1 LNHDA and CDR2 SQIVND (reference sequence). The CDR3 spells CASRPGTAGNTIYF. CDR3 in DNA: TGTGCCAGTAGGCCCGGGACTGCGGGCAACACCATATATTTT. The whole variable domain, remainder taken from reference TRBV19 and TRBJ1-3, is DGGITQSPKYLFRKEGQNVTLSCEQNLNHDAMYWYRQDPGQGLRLIYYSQIVNDFQKGDIAEGYSVSREKKESFPLTVTSAQKNPTAFYLCASRPGTAGNTIYFGEGSWLTVV.

The chain carries TRBV29-1 and TRBJ2-7, with D tentatively TRBD2 (7 bases). This CDR3 has 14 amino acids. V lost 6 bases and J 6 bases, leaving 21 bases between the germline ends. CDR1 and CDR2 (germline): SQVTM, ANQGSEA. The CDR3 protein is CSVGSLGGQGEQYF. CDR3 nucleotide sequence: TGCAGCGTGGGGTCGCTGGGGGGGCAGGGCGAGCAGTACTTC.

The CDR3 sequence is CASSFGKSSYNEQFF. Written as DNA, the CDR3 is TGTGCCAGCAGCTTTGGCAAAAGCTCCTACAATGAGCAGTTCTTC. V usage is TRBV12-1 and J usage is TRBJ2-1. TRBV12-1 constitutes a pseudogene. This CDR3 spans 15 amino acids.

DNA of the CDR3: TGTGCCAGCAGCTTAGGACTAGCGGGGGCCCTCAGCACAGATACGCAGTATTTT. It yields the protein CASSLGLAGALSTDTQYF. The rearrangement joins TRBV7-7 to TRBJ2-3; 12 bases map to TRBD2. CDR3 length: 18 amino acids. Germline V CDR1 and CDR2: SSHAT, FNYEAQ (reference sequence). With 1 base clipped from V and 0 bases from J, the junction kept 5 bases outside the gene matches.

This clone occurred many times. Other nucleotide sequences from this sample produce the same CDR3. The V call is TRBV6-1, the J call TRBJ2-5; tentative D call: TRBD2 (5 bases). Germline assignment: CDR1 MNHNS and CDR2 SASEGT. The CDR3 has 16 residues. V lost 1 base and J lost 5, with 17 bases in between. The CDR3: CASSEEASPPGETQYF. As DNA, the CDR3 is TGTGCCAGCAGTGAAGAGGCTAGCCCCCCGGGGGAGACCCAGTACTTC.

This chain uses TRBV5-6 with TRBJ1-2, with 7 bases that match TRBD1. The CDR3 loop spans 15 amino acids. After removal of 0 bases from V and 1 base from J, the junction contained 3 bases not matched to a gene. Looked up from germline, CDR1 is SGHDT and CDR2 is YYEEEE. This CDR3 reads CASSLAGTVNYGYTF. In DNA, the CDR3 is TGTGCCAGCAGCTTGGCCGGGACAGTTAACTATGGCTACACCTTC.